The 18 T cell receptor beta chains below were found in one sample sequenced in a study of radiation and T cells in renal cell carcinoma. This sample's time point: blood 4 weeks post-SBRT, at nephrectomy. Treatment in this sample: 15 Gy SBRT to primary tumor, nephrectomy 4 weeks later. The data were produced by immunoSEQ multiplex PCR, yet TCRdb's version contains in-frame clones alone and is incomplete. Seen here are approximately 150,000 clones, approximately 86% observed once, and the top ten hold around a sixth. This material consisted of blood, taken from a patient whose treatment included radiotherapy and nephrectomy. These receptors all stem from a woman aged 45-65 years with renal cell carcinoma.

The chain is built from TRBV6-5 and TRBJ1-5; D unclear. Deletions cut 2 bases from V and 6 bases from J, with 11 bases between. Germline lookup yields CDR1 MNHEY and CDR2 SVGAGI. The CDR3 runs 14 residues. In DNA, the CDR3 is TGTGCCAGCAGTTACGGGAGGGTTAGTCAGCCCCAGCATTTT. Translation: CASSYGRVSQPQHF.

V gene TRBV9 combines with J gene TRBJ2-5; D possibly uses TRBD1 or TRBD2 (5 bases each). The germline V gene encodes CDR1 SGDLS and CDR2 YYNGEE. V was shortened by 0 bases and J by 11 bases, with 17 bases between the two germline ends. The CDR3 length is 14 residues. The CDR3 sequence is CASSVAAGVGEQYF. Written as DNA, the CDR3 is TGTGCCAGCAGCGTAGCTGCAGGTGTGGGGGAGCAGTACTTC.

This clone showed up just a few times. V gene TRBV15 combines with J gene TRBJ2-5; 7 bases match TRBD2. Looked up from germline, CDR1 is LNHNV and CDR2 is YYDKDF (reference sequence). The CDR3 contains 13 residues. Unmatched junction bases numbered 5, after V lost 8 bases and J lost 2 bases. The CDR3 loop reads CATLPSGQETQYF. CDR3 DNA sequence: TGTGCCACCTTACCTAGCGGTCAAGAGACCCAGTACTTC.

This chain uses TRBV6-5 with TRBJ2-6, with TRBD1 as a possible D gene (5 bases). V shed 6 bases and J shed 1 base, with 10 bases lying between them. This CDR3 is built from 15 residues. From germline, CDR1 is MNHEY and CDR2 SVGAGI. For the CDR3, the DNA is TGTGCCAGCAGCCAAGACAGTTCTGGGGCCAACGTCCTGACTTTC. It codes for CASSQDSSGANVLTF.

This sequence joins TRBV2 and TRBJ1-2; D not certain. CDR3 length equals 14 residues. Trimming took off 3 bases at V and 8 bases at J, with 16 bases between the two ends. CDR1 and CDR2 (germline): SNHLY, FYNNEI. CDR3 DNA: TGTGCCAGCAGTGACCAAGAAAGCTTGGGGGGCTACACCTTC. This sequence encodes CASSDQESLGGYTF. Combining the CDR3 with reference TRBV2 and TRBJ1-2 gives the whole variable domain EPEVTQTPSHQVTQMGQEVILRCVPISNHLYFYWYRQILGQKVEFLVSFYNNEISEKSEIFDDQFSVERPDGSNFTLKIRSTKLEDSAMYFCASSDQESLGGYTFGSGTRLTVV.

This clone showed up just a few times. V is TRBV27 and J is TRBJ1-5; D is unresolved. The CDR3 has 15 residues. V lost 0 bases and J lost 7, with 13 bases in between. Germline CDR1 is MNHEY and CDR2 is SMNVEV (reference sequence). This chain's CDR3 is CASSLSGLPNQPQHF. The CDR3 nucleotides read TGTGCCAGCAGTTTATCTGGGTTGCCGAACCAGCCCCAGCATTTT.

The V call is TRBV5-8, the J call TRBJ1-5; 9 bases align to TRBD1. This CDR3 has 15 amino acids. The germline gives CDR1 SGHTS, CDR2 YDEGEE. V dropped 4 bases and J dropped 4; count of bases not matched to a gene: 6. CDR3 coding DNA: TGTGCCAGCAGCCGGGGACAGGGCTCAAATCAGCCCCAGCATTTT. This codes for CASSRGQGSNQPQHF.

The chain joins TRBV4-3 to TRBJ1-4; 7 bases are a match to TRBD1. From germline, CDR1 is LGHNA and CDR2 YSLEER. This CDR3 comprises 16 residues. V was pared by 0 bases and J by 8 bases, with 9 bases of the junction left unmatched. The CDR3 DNA is TGCGCCAGCAGCCAAGATGCGGAACAGGGGAGGGAAAAACTGTTTTTT. This gives the protein CASSQDAEQGREKLFF.

The table lists this clone with a few counts. The chain couples TRBV7-9 to TRBJ2-7, with D possibly matching TRBD2 (5 bases). CDR1 is SEHNR and CDR2 is FQNEAQ in the germline V gene (reference sequence). Trimming left V 4 bases short and J 6 bases short, with 7 bases between. The CDR3 spans 11 residues. The CDR3 DNA follows: TGTGCCAGCAGCTCCGGAGGCGAGCAGTACTTC. Encoded protein: CASSSGGEQYF.

This clone occurred once. The V and J genes are TRBV7-2 and TRBJ1-5, with D possibly being TRBD1 (5 bases). This CDR3 has 14 amino acids. Between the trimmed V and J ends, which lost 5 bases and 6 bases, there was a span of 14 bases. Germline CDR1 SGHTA, CDR2 FQGNSA. The CDR3 bases are TGTGCCAGCAGCCTAATCAGGGAGGCTCAGCCCCAGCATTTT. This encodes CASSLIREAQPQHF.

This clone showed up just a few times. The V call is TRBV10-1, the J call TRBJ2-7, with unresolved D. The germline V gene encodes CDR1 WNHNN and CDR2 SYGVQD (reference sequence). Trimming removed 8 bases at V and 0 bases at J, with 8 bases between. The CDR3 covers 12 residues. CDR3 in DNA: TGCGCCAGCTCGCGGAGCTCCTACGAGCAGTACTTC. It yields the protein CASSRSSYEQYF.

The CDR3 spells CASSLGDLRNEQYF. The CDR3 region has the DNA TGCGCCAGCAGCTTGGGGGACCTCAGAAACGAGCAGTACTTC. The rearrangement links TRBV5-1 to TRBJ2-7; D tentatively fits TRBD1 or TRBD2 (5 bases each). Trimming left V 0 bases short and J 5 bases short, with 12 bases between. This CDR3 is built from 14 residues. The germline gives CDR1 SGHRS, CDR2 YFSETQ.

This chain uses TRBV19 with TRBJ2-3; D is unclear. Trimming stripped 1 base from V and 2 bases from J, with 10 bases between. Germline V gives CDR1 LNHDA, CDR2 SQIVND (reference sequence). This CDR3 has 15 amino acids. As DNA, the CDR3 is TGTGCCAGTAGTATAGTAGGGTCCTACACAGATACGCAGTATTTT. Protein sequence: CASSIVGSYTDTQYF.

The chain carries TRBV5-1 and TRBJ1-5, with no clear D. CDR1 is SGHRS, CDR2 YFSETQ, per germline. The CDR3 totals 14 residues. Trimming cost V 4 bases and J 5 bases, with 13 bases left between them. The CDR3 region has the DNA TGCGCCAGCAGCCTGATGGTAGGAGATCAGCCCCAGCATTTT. Encoded protein: CASSLMVGDQPQHF.

The CDR3, as DNA: TGTGCCAGCAGCCCGCTTGACAGGGGTGAGCAGTTCTTC. Translated: CASSPLDRGEQFF. The chain has TRBV28 and TRBJ2-1; TRBD1 matches at 8 bases. Trimming removed 6 bases from V and 9 bases from J; junction bases left unmatched: 7. The CDR3 is 13 residues long. CDR1 MDHEN and CDR2 SYDVKM come from the germline V gene.

The V call is TRBV4-3, the J call TRBJ2-4; the D is unclear. V was pared by 0 bases and J by 6 bases, with 12 bases between. The germline gives CDR1 LGHNA, CDR2 YSLEER. The CDR3 spans 15 residues. CDR3 region: CASSQEGGARNIQYF. The DNA of the CDR3 is TGCGCCAGCAGCCAAGAGGGCGGAGCTCGAAACATTCAGTACTTC.

The chain uses TRBV28 and TRBJ2-7; 12 bases are shared with TRBD2. The CDR3 has 13 amino acids. J was trimmed by 4 bases and V by 7 bases; bases with no gene match: 2. From germline, CDR1 is MDHEN and CDR2 SYDVKM. The CDR3 here is CASNLAGGYEQYF. The CDR3 coding sequence is TGTGCCAGCAATCTAGCGGGGGGGTACGAGCAGTACTTC.

The V gene is TRBV19, the J gene TRBJ1-1; D is unresolved. CDR3 length: 15 residues. The ends were cut back, 4 bases at V and 0 bases at J, with 12 bases in the middle. CDR1 and CDR2 (germline): LNHDA, SQIVND (reference sequence). The CDR3 DNA reads as TGTGCCAGTAGTACACCACAGAAAGTGAACACTGAAGCTTTCTTT. Its translation: CASSTPQKVNTEAFF.